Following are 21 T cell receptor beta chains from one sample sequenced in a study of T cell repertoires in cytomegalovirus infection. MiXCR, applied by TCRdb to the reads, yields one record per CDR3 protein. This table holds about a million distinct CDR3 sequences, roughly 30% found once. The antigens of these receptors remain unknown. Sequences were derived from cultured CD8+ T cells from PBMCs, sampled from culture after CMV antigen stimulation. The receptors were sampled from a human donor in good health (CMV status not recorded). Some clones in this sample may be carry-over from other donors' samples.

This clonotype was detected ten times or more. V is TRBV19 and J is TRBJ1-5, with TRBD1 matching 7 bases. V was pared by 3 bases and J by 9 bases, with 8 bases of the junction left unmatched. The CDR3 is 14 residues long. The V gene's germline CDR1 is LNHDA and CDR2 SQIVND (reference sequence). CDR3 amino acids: CASSMVTGSWPQHF. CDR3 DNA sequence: TGTGCCAGTAGTATGGTGACAGGGAGCTGGCCCCAGCATTTT.

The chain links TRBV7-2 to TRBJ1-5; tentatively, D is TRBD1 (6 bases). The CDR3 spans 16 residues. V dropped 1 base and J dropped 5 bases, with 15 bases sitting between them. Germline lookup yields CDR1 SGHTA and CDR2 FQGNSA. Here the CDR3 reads CASSLVARGADQPQHF. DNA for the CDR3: TGTGCCAGCAGCTTAGTCGCTAGGGGGGCTGATCAGCCCCAGCATTTT.

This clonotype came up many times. The CDR3 loop is CASSTRDGSYEQYF. Written as DNA, the CDR3 is TGTGCCAGTAGTACTCGGGACGGTTCCTACGAGCAGTACTTC. The V call is TRBV19, the J call TRBJ2-7, with D perhaps being TRBD1 or TRBD2 (5 bases each). Germline CDR1 is LNHDA and CDR2 is SQIVND (reference sequence). This CDR3 has 14 amino acids. V lost 4 bases to trimming and J lost 1 base, with 11 bases between them.

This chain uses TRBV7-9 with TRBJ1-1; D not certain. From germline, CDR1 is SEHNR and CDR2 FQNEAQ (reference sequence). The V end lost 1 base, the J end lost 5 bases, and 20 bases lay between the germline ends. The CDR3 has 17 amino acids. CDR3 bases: TGTGCCAGCAGCTTAGGGTTTCGGCGGGGTGAGGAGACTGAAGCTTTCTTT. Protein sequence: CASSLGFRRGEETEAFF.

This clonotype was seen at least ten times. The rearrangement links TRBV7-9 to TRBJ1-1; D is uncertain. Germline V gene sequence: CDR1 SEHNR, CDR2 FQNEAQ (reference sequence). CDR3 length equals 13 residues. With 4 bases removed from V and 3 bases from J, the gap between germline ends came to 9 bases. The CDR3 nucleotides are TGTGCCAGCAGCTCCCTCGGGGACACTGAAGCTTTCTTT. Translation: CASSSLGDTEAFF.

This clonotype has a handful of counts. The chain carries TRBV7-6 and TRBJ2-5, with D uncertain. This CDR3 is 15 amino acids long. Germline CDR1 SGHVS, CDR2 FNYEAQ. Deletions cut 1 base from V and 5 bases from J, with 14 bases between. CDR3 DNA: TGTGCCAGCAGCTTAGTTATGGGTTTGAAGGAGACCCAGTACTTC. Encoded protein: CASSLVMGLKETQYF.

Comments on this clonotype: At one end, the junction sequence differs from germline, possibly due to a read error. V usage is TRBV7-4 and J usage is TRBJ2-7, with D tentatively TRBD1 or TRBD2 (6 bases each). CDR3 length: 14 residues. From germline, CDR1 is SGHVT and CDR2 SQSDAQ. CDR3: CASSLEGGPYKQYF. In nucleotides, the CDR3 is TGTGCCAGCAGCTTAGAGGGGGGTCCCTACAAGCAGTACTTC.

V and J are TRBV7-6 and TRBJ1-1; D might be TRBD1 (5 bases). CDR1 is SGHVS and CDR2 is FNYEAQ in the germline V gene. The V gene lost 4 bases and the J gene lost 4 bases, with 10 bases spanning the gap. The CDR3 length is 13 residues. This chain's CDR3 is CASSSGEVTEAFF. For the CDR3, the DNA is TGTGCCAGCAGCTCGGGGGAGGTCACTGAAGCTTTCTTT.

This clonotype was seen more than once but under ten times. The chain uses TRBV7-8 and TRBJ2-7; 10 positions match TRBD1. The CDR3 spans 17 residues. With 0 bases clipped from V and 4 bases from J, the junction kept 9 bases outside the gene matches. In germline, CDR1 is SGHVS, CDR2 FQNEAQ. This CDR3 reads CASSLAGTGVPGYEQYV. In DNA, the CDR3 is TGTGCCAGCAGCTTAGCGGGGACAGGGGTCCCCGGGTACGAGCAGTACGTC.

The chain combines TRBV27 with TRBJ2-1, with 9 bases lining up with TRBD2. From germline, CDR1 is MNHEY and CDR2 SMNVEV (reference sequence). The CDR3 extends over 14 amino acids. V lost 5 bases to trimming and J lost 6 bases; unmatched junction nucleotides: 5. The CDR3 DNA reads TGTGCCAGCAGTCCCATAGCGGGGGTCAATGAGCAGTTCTTC. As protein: CASSPIAGVNEQFF.

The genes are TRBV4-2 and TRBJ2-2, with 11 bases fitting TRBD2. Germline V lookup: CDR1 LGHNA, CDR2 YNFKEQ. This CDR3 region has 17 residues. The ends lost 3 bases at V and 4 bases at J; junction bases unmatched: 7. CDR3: CASSQDIAGGRTGELFF. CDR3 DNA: TGTGCCAGCAGCCAGGATATAGCGGGGGGGCGCACCGGGGAGCTGTTTTTT.

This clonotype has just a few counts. The DNA for the CDR3 is TGTGCCAGCAGCTTGGCTGGGACAGGGCCGTCAGGAGAGACCCAGTACTTC. It yields the protein CASSLAGTGPSGETQYF. The chain has TRBV5-6 and TRBJ2-5, with TRBD1 identical over 9 bases. Germline V lookup: CDR1 SGHDT, CDR2 YYEEEE. Unmatched junction bases numbered 10, after V lost 0 bases and J lost 4 bases. CDR3 length: 17 residues.

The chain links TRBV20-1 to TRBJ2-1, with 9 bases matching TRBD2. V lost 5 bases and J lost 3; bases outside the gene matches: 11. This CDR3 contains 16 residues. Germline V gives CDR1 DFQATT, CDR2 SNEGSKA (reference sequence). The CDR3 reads CSASPGLAVGYNEQFF. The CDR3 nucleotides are TGCAGTGCTTCTCCGGGACTAGCTGTCGGCTACAATGAGCAGTTCTTC.

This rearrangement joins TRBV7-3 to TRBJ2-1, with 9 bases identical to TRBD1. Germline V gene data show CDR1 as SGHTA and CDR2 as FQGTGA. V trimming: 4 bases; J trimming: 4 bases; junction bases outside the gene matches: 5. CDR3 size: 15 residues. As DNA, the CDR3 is TGTGCCAGCAGCTGGACAGGGGCGATGTACAATGAGCAGTTCTTC. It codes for CASSWTGAMYNEQFF.

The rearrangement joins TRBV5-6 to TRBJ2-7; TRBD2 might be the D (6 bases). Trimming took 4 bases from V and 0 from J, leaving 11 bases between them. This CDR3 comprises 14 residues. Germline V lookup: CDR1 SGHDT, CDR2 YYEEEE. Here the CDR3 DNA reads TGTGCCAGCAGCGTGGGGGGTTCCTCCTACGAGCAGTACGTC. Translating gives CASSVGGSSYEQYV.

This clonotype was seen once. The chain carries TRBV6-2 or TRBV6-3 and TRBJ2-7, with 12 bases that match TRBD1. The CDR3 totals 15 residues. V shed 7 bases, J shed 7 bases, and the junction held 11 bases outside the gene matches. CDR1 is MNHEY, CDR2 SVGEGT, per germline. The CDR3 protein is CASTSPGQGAIEQYF. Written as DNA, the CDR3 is TGTGCCAGCACCTCACCGGGACAGGGGGCTATTGAGCAGTACTTC.

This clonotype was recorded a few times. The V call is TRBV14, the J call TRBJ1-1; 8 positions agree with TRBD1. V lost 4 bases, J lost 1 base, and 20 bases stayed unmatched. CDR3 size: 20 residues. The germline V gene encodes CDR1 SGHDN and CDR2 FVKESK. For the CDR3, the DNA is TGTGCCAGCAGCCCCTTTGCTATGACAGGGGACTTCCCGGCGAACACTGAAGCTTTCTTT. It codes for CASSPFAMTGDFPANTEAFF.

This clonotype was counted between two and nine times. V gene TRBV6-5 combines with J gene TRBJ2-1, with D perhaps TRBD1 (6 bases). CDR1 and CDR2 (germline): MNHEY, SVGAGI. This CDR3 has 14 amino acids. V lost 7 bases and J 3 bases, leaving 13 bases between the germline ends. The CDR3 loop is CASTPGTNYNEQFF. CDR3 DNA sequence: TGTGCCAGCACCCCCGGGACAAACTACAATGAGCAGTTCTTC.

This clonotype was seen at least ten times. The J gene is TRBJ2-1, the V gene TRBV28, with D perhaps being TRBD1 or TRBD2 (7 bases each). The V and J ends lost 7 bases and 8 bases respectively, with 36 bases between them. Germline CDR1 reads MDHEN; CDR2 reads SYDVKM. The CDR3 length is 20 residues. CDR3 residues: CASNSWEIARQGGGGDEQFF. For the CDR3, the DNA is TGTGCCAGCAACTCTTGGGAGATAGCACGGCAGGGGGGAGGGGGAGATGAGCAGTTCTTC.

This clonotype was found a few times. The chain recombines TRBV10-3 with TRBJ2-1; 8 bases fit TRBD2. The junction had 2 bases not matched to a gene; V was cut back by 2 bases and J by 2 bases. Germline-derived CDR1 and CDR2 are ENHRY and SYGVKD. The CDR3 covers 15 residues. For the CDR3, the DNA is TGTGCCATCAGTGAGAACGGGGGGGCCTACAATGAGCAGTTCTTC. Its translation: CAISENGGAYNEQFF.

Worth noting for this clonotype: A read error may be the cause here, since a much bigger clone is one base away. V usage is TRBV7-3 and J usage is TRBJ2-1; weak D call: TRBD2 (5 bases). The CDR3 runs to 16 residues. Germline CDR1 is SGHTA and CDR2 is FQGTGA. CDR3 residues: CANSPPDSSSYNEQFF. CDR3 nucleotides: TGTGCCAACAGCCCCCCGGACTCTAGCTCCTACAATGAGCAGTTCTTC.